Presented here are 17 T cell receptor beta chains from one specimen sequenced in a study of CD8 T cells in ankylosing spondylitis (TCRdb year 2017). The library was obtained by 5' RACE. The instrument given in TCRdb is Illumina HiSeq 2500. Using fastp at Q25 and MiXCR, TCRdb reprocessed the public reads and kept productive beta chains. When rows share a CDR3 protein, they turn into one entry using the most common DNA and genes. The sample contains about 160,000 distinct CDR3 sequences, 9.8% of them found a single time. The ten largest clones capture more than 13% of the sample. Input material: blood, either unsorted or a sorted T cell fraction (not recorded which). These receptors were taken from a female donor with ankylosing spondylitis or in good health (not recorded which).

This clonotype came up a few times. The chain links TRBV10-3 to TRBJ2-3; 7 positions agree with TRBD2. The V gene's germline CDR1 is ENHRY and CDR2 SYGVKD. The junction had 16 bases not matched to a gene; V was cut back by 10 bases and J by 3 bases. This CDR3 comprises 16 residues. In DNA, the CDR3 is TGTGCCACCCTGAATATTGGGAGGGGTTCAACAGATACGCAGTATTTT. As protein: CATLNIGRGSTDTQYF.

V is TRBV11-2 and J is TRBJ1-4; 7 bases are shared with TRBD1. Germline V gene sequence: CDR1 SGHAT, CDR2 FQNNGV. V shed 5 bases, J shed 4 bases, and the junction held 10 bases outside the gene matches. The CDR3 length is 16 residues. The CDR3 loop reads CASSTRQGGSNEKLFF. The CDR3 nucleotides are TGTGCCAGCAGCACCAGACAGGGCGGGAGTAATGAAAAACTGTTTTTT.

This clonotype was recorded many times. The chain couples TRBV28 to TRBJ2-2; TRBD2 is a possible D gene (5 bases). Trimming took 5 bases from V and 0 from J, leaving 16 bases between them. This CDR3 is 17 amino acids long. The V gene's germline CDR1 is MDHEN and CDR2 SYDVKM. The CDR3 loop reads CASSLGSGLANTGELFF. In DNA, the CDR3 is TGTGCCAGCAGTCTAGGTTCCGGACTTGCGAACACCGGGGAGCTGTTTTTT.

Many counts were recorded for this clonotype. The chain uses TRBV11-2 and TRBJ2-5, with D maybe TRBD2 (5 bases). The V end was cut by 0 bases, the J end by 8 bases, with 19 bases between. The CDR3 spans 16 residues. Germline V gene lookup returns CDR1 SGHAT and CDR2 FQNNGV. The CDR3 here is CASSLDPEGPEETQYF. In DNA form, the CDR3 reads TGTGCCAGCAGCTTAGATCCGGAAGGACCGGAGGAAACCCAGTACTTC.

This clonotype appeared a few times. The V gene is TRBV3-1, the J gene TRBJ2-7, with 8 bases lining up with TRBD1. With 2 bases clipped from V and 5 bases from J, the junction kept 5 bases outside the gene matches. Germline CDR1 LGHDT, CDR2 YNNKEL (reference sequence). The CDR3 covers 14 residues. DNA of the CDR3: TGTGCCAGCAGCCAACAGGGACAGGTCGACGAGCAGTACTTC. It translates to CASSQQGQVDEQYF.

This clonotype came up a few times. The CDR3 is CASWSNEQFF. The CDR3 coding sequence is TGCGCCAGCTGGAGCAATGAGCAGTTCTTC. This sequence joins TRBV10-2 and TRBJ2-1, with no clear D. Trimming shortened V by 8 bases and J by 6 bases, and 5 bases separated the two germline ends. Germline V gene lookup returns CDR1 WSHSY and CDR2 SAAADI. The CDR3 extends over 10 amino acids.

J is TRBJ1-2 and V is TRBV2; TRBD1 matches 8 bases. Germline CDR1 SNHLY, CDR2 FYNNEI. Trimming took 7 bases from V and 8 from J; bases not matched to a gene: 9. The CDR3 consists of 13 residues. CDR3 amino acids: CASTGQGALGYTF. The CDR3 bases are TGTGCCAGCACGGGGCAGGGGGCATTAGGCTACACCTTC.

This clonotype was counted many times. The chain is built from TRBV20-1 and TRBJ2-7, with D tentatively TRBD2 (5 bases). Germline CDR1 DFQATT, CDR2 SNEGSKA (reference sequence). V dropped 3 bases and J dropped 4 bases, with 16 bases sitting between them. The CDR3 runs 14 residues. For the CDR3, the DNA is TGCAGTGCTAGCTTTAGAACACGGGGTTACGAGCAGTACTTC. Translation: CSASFRTRGYEQYF.

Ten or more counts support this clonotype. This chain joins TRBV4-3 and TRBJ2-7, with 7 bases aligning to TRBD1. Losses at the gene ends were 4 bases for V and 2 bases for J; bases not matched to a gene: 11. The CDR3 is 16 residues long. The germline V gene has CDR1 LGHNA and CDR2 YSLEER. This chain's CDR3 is CASSLDDRDSPYEQYF. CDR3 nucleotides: TGCGCCAGCAGCCTCGACGACCGGGACAGTCCCTACGAGCAGTACTTC.

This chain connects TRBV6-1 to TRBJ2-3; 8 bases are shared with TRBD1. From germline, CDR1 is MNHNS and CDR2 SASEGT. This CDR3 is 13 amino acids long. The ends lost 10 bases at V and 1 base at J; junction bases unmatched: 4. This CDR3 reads CATQDRGTDTQYF. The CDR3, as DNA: TGTGCCACCCAGGACAGGGGCACAGATACGCAGTATTTT.

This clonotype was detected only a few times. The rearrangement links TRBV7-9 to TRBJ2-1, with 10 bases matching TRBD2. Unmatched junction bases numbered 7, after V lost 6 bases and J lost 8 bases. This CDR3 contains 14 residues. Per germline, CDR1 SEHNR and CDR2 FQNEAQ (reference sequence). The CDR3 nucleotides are TGTGCCAGCAGTACTACTAGCGGGGCGGATGAGCAGTTCTTC. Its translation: CASSTTSGADEQFF.

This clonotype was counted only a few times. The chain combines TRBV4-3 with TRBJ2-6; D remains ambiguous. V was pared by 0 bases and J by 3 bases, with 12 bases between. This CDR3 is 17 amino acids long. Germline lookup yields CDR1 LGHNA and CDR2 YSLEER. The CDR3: CASSQDRSIGGANVLTF. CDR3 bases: TGCGCCAGCAGCCAAGATAGGAGTATAGGTGGGGCCAACGTCCTGACTTTC.

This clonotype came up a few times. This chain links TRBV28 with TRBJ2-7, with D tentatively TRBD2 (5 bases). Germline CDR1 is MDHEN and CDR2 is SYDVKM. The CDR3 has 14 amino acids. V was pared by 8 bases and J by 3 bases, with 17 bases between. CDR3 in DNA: TGTGCCAGCTCTACCCGGGATCTATACTACGAGCAGTACTTC. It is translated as CASSTRDLYYEQYF.

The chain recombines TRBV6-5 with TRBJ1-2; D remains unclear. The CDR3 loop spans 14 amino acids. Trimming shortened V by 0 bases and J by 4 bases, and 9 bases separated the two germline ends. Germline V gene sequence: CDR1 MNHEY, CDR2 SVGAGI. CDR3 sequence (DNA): TGTGCCAGCAGTTACTCGACACAGATCTATGGCTACACCTTC. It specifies CASSYSTQIYGYTF.

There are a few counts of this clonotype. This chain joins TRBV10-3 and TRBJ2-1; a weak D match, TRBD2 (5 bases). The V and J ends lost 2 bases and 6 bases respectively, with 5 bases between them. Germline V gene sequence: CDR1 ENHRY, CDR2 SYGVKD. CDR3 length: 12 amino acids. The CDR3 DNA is TGTGCCATCAGTGAGGGAGGCAATGAGCAGTTCTTC. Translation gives CAISEGGNEQFF.

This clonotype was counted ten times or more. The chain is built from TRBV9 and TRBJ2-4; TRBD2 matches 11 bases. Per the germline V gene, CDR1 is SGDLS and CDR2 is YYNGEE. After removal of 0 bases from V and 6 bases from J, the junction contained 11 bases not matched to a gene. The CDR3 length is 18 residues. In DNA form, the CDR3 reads TGTGCCAGCAGCGTAGAAGGCCATAGCGGGAGGGCCGGAAACATTCAGTACTTC. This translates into CASSVEGHSGRAGNIQYF.

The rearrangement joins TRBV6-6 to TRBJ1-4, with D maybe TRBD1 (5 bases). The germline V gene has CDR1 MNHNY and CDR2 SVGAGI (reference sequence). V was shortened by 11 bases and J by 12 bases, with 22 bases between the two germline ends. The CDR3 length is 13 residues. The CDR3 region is CAGAQGEGAELFF. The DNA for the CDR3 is TGTGCCGGGGCTCAGGGTGAGGGAGCGGAACTGTTTTTT.